A selection of T cell receptor beta chains follows, all from one sample in a study of T cell changes during pregnancy in multiple sclerosis. Clones were read by immunoSEQ multiplex PCR, and TCRdb kept only the in-frame ones, dropping some. The table has 35,000 to 45,000 clones, approximately 91% seen once. The material was CD4+ T cells from peripheral blood mononuclear cells, obtained in the first trimester of pregnancy. The receptor set was obtained from a female donor with multiple sclerosis, enrolled in a pregnancy study. Both conserved end residues are part of each CDR3. D genes are given only for firm matches. A row's size may be missing; if present it is once, few, many or a size class.

CDR3aa | CDR3nt | abundance | j_gene | v_gene | d_gene
CASSSSEWGYTIYF | TGCGCCAGCAGCTCAAGCGAATGGGGCTACACCATATATTTT | . | TRBJ1-3 | TRBV5-1 | .
CASSRVVGYGYTF | TGTGCCAGCAGTCGAGTAGTTGGCTATGGCTACACCTTC | few | TRBJ1-2 | TRBV6-5 | .
CASSLSGGASTDTQYF | TGTGCCAGCAGCTTATCGGGCGGGGCTAGCACAGATACGCAGTATTTT | . | TRBJ2-3 | TRBV7-2 | .
CASTGDSQGRYQPQHF | TGTGCCAGCACCGGAGACAGTCAGGGGCGCTATCAGCCCCAGCATTTT | . | TRBJ1-5 | TRBV28 | .
CASRLAENTGELFF | TGTGCCAGCAGACTAGCGGAGAACACCGGGGAGCTGTTTTTT | . | TRBJ2-2 | TRBV9 | TRBD2
CASRTGGAGTGELFF | TGTGCCAGCAGGACAGGGGGCGCGGGCACCGGGGAGCTGTTTTTT | . | TRBJ2-2 | TRBV6-1 | TRBD1
CASSPITSPGSTEAFF | TGCGCCAGCAGCCCAATAACCTCCCCAGGGTCCACTGAAGCTTTCTTT | . | TRBJ1-1 | TRBV5-1 | .
CASSLTIMEGYTF | TGTGCCAGCAGCCTGACTATAATGGAGGGCTACACCTTC | . | TRBJ1-2 | TRBV5-6 | .
CASSVVSPEQYF | TGTGCCAGCAGCGTAGTATCCCCCGAGCAGTACTTC | once | TRBJ2-7 | TRBV9 | .
CSVHRGDEQFF | TGCAGTGTTCACAGGGGTGATGAGCAGTTCTTC | . | TRBJ2-1 | TRBV20-1 | TRBD1
CASTTGTGSYGYTF | TGTGCCAGCACTACCGGGACAGGGAGCTATGGCTACACCTTC | . | TRBJ1-2 | TRBV6-1 | TRBD1